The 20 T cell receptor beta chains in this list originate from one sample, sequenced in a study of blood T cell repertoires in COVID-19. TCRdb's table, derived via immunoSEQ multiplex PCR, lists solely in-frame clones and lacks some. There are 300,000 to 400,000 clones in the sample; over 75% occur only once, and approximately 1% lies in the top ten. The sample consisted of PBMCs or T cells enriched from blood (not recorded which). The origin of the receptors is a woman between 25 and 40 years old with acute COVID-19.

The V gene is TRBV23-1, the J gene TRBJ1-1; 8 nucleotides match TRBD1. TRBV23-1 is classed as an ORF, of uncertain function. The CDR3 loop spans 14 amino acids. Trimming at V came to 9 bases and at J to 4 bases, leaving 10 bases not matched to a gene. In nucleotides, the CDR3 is TGCGCCAGTCGACAGGGGTTCGGCAGCACTGAAGCTTTCTTT. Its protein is CASRQGFGSTEAFF.

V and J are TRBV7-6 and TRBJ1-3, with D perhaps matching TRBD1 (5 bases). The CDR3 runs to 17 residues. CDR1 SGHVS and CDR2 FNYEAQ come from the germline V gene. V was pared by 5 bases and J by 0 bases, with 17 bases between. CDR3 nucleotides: TGTGCCAGCAGCCCCGTAGGAGGGACGTCCTCTGGAAACACCATATATTTT. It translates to CASSPVGGTSSGNTIYF.

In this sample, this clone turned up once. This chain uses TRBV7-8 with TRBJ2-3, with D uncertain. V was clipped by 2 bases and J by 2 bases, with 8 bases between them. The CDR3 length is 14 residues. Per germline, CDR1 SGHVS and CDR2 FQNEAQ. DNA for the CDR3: TGTGCCAGCAGCTTAAATTCGTTCACAGATACGCAGTATTTT. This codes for CASSLNSFTDTQYF.

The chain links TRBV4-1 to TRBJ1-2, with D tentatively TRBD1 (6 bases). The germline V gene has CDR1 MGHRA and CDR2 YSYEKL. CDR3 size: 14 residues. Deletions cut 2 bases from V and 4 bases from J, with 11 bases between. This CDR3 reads CASSQQGGFYGYTF. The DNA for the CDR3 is TGCGCCAGCAGCCAACAAGGGGGTTTCTATGGCTACACCTTC.

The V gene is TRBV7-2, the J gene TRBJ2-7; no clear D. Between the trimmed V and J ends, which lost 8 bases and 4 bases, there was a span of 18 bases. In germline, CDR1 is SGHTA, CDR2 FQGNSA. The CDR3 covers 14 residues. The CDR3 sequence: CASRKPGLVYEQYF. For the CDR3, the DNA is TGTGCCAGCCGCAAGCCGGGTTTAGTGTACGAGCAGTACTTC.

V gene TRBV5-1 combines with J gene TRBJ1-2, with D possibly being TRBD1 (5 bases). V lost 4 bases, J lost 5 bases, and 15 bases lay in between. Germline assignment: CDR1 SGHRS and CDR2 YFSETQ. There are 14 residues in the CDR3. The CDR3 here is CASSLAEGIYGYTF. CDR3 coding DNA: TGCGCCAGCAGCCTGGCGGAGGGGATATATGGCTACACCTTC.

CDR3 coding DNA: TGTGCCAGCAGGAACAGGGGGTCCTACGAGCAGTACTTC. It yields the protein CASRNRGSYEQYF. V usage is TRBV5-4 and J usage is TRBJ2-7; 8 positions agree with TRBD1. With V trimmed by 5 bases and J by 1 base, 2 bases remained unmatched. CDR3 size: 13 residues. Germline CDR1 and CDR2: SGHNT and YYREEE (reference sequence).

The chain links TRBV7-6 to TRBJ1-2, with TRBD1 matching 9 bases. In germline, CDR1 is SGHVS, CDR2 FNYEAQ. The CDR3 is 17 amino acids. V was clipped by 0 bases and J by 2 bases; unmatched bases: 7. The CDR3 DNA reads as TGTGCCAGCAGCTTAGCGGAGGGACAGGGAACAAACTATGGCTACACCTTC. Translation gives CASSLAEGQGTNYGYTF.

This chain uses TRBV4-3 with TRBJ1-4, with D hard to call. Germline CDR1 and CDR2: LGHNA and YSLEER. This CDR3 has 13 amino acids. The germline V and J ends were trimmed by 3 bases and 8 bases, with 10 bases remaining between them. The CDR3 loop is CASSHEVLEKLFF. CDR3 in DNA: TGCGCCAGCAGCCATGAGGTTCTCGAAAAACTGTTTTTT.

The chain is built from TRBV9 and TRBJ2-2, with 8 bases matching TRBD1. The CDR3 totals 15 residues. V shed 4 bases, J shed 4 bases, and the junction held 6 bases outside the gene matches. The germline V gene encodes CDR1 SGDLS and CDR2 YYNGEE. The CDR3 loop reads CASSTRTGTTGELFF. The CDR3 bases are TGTGCCAGCAGCACCCGGACAGGGACCACCGGGGAGCTGTTTTTT.

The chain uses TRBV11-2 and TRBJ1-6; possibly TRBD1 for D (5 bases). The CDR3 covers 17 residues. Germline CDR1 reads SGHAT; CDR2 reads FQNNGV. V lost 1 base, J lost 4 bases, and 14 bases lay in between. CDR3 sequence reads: CASSLGRDFLYNSPLHF. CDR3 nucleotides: TGTGCCAGCAGCTTAGGAAGGGACTTCCTTTATAATTCACCCCTCCACTTT.

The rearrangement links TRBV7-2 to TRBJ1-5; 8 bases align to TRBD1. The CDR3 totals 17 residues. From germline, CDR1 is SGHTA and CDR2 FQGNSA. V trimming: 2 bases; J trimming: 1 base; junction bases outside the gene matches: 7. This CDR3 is CASSLFAQGASNQPQHF. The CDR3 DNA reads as TGTGCCAGCAGCTTATTTGCCCAGGGGGCGAGCAATCAGCCCCAGCATTTT.

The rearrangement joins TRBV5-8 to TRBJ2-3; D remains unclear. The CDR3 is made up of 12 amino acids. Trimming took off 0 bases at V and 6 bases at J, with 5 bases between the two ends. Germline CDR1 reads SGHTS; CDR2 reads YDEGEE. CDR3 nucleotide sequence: TGTGCCAGCAGCTTGGCCTTTGATACGCAGTATTTT. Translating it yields CASSLAFDTQYF.

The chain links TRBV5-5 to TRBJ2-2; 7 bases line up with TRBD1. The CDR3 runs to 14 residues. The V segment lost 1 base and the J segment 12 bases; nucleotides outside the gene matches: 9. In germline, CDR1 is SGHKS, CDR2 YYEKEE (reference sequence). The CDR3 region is CASSLSDRPRQLFF. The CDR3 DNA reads TGTGCCAGCAGCTTGTCGGACAGGCCTAGGCAGCTGTTTTTT.

As DNA, the CDR3 is TGTGCCAGCAGCGTAGCTACCGGTGGGGGGAGAGGAAACACCATATATTTT. Encoded protein: CASSVATGGGRGNTIYF. This rearrangement joins TRBV9 to TRBJ1-3; the D gene is possibly TRBD1 (5 bases). The CDR3 loop spans 17 amino acids. The V gene's germline CDR1 is SGDLS and CDR2 YYNGEE. The V gene lost 0 bases and the J gene lost 4 bases, with 17 bases spanning the gap.

The CDR3 reads CASSYTANTEAFF. In DNA form, the CDR3 reads TGTGCCAGCAGCTACACAGCGAACACTGAAGCTTTCTTT. The chain joins TRBV5-5 to TRBJ1-1; D is ambiguous. Trimming left V 3 bases short and J 1 base short, with 7 bases between. The length of the CDR3 is 13 residues. Germline loops: CDR1 SGHKS, CDR2 YYEKEE (reference sequence).

CDR3 loop: CASSANRYNEQFF. CDR3 sequence (DNA): TGCGCCAGCAGCGCAAACAGATACAATGAGCAGTTCTTC. V is TRBV5-1 and J is TRBJ2-1; D not resolved. The CDR3 has 13 residues. The V end was cut by 4 bases, the J end by 4 bases, with 9 bases between. Per the germline V gene, CDR1 is SGHRS and CDR2 is YFSETQ.

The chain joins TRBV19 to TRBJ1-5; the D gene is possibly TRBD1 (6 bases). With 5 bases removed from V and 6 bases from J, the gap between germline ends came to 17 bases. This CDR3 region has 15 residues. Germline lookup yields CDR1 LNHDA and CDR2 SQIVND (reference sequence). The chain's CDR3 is CASSPSPGGSQPQHF. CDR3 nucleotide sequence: TGTGCCAGTAGTCCGTCGCCGGGGGGCTCTCAGCCCCAGCATTTT.

This CDR3 reads CASSRSGASSYEQYF. Here the CDR3 DNA reads TGTGCCAGCAGCCGTAGCGGGGCAAGCTCCTACGAGCAGTACTTC. The genes are TRBV7-3 and TRBJ2-7, with 8 bases lining up with TRBD2. The CDR3 is 15 amino acids. Germline-derived CDR1 and CDR2 are SGHTA and FQGTGA. Losses at the gene ends were 5 bases for V and 0 bases for J; bases not matched to a gene: 6.

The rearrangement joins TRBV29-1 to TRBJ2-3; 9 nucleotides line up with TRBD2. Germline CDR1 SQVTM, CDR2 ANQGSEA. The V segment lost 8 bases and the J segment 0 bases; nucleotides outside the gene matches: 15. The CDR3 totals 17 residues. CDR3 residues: CSTGQRGAQASTDTQYF. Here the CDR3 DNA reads TGCAGCACCGGACAGCGGGGGGCCCAAGCTAGCACAGATACGCAGTATTTT.